The TCR beta chain described here comes from a study of immune heterogeneity within non-small cell lung tumors. Notes on the study in general: Within a patient, dominant CDR3 beta clonotypes were shared across sites, though different locations had unique frequent clones. Local T-cell clonality tracked local tumor mutational burden; the correlation was moderate but significant (R around 0.31).

The CDR3 contains 16 residues. V was clipped by 0 bases and J by 5 bases, with 14 bases between them. CDR1 is SGHDN and CDR2 is FVKESK in the germline V gene. Genomic DNA from bulk tumor acted as the template, and roughly 0.55 ug was loaded per sample. Surgical sampling yielded several biopsies per primary tumor (spaced far apart). Untreated, newly diagnosed non-small cell lung cancer patients underwent curative surgery. Multiplex PCR amplified TCR beta CDR3 with 32 V and 13 J primers. One entry per CDR3 protein, called by TCRdb with MiXCR from the multiplex PCR reads. The sample lists about 15,000 distinct CDR3 sequences, about 30% occurring once. Of note for this clonotype: Its target is not known.

The chain joins TRBV14 to TRBJ2-1; tentative D call: TRBD2 (5 bases). Sequencing was done on a sample of lung tumor tissue. This TCR came from a woman between 45 and 65 years old with non-small cell lung cancer. The CDR3 is CASSQDSLDLDNEQFF. DNA for the CDR3: TGTGCCAGCAGCCAAGATTCACTAGACCTGGACAATGAGCAGTTCTTC.